This paragraph covers one T cell receptor (beta chain) sequence. This entry belongs to a study of graft-versus-host responses after intestinal transplantation. The CDR3 runs to 13 residues. Germline CDR1 reads MNHEY; CDR2 reads SMNVEV (reference sequence). Trimming pared 2 bases from V and 6 bases from J, leaving 11 bases between. Measured with immunoSEQ multiplex PCR; TCRdb has only the in-frame clones, and not every one. The data hold fewer than 20,000 clones, with about 95% observed a single time. The V call is TRBV27, the J call TRBJ2-7; D is tentatively TRBD1 or TRBD2 (5 bases each). The receptor comes from a human patient who received an intestinal transplant, so some T cells may come from the graft donor. The specimen comprised PBMCs, sampled 23 days after intestinal transplant. The DNA for the CDR3 is TGTGCCAGCAGTTTAGTCGGGGCTGGCGAGCAGTACTTC. It yields the protein CASSLVGAGEQYF.